A single sample is the source of the 28 T cell receptor beta chains below, sequenced in a study of cytomegalovirus exposure and HLA in healthy donors. Amplification used 60 Vbeta primers and 13 Jbeta primers. The protocol was immunoSEQ multiplex PCR, while the TCRdb copy is restricted to in-frame clones and leaves out a portion. This sample has fewer than 200,000 clones, with approximately 73% found just once. The sequenced material came from PBMCs. The receptors come from a woman aged 18-29 years in good health and CMV-seropositive.

The chain is built from TRBV2 and TRBJ2-3; 7 bases match TRBD2. Germline CDR1 and CDR2: SNHLY and FYNNEI. The CDR3 runs 13 residues. The CDR3 DNA follows: TGTGTGATTGGGGGGGGGAGCACAGATACGCAGTATTTT. Translating gives CVIGGGSTDTQYF.

As regards this clone: The same CDR3 also results from other DNA sequences found in this sample. The chain is built from TRBV6-6 and TRBJ2-5; the D gene is possibly TRBD1 (6 bases). The V gene's germline CDR1 is MNHNY and CDR2 SVGAGI (reference sequence). Between the trimmed V and J ends, which lost 6 bases and 4 bases, there was a span of 15 bases. This CDR3 spans 14 amino acids. The chain's CDR3 is CASRAHRERETQYF. In DNA, the CDR3 is TGTGCCAGCAGGGCCCACAGGGAGCGAGAGACCCAGTACTTC.

This rearrangement joins TRBV4-2 to TRBJ2-6; D gene uncertain. The ends were cut back, 4 bases at V and 0 bases at J, with 10 bases in the middle. Germline V gene data show CDR1 as LGHNA and CDR2 as YNFKEQ. This CDR3 is built from 16 residues. CDR3 in amino acids: CASSPTPSSGANVLTF. CDR3 nucleotide sequence: TGTGCCAGCAGCCCGACTCCGAGCTCTGGGGCCAACGTCCTGACTTTC.

This sequence joins TRBV4-3 and TRBJ1-4, with TRBD1 identical over 9 bases. The junction had 6 bases not matched to a gene; V was cut back by 5 bases and J by 5 bases. From germline, CDR1 is LGHNA and CDR2 YSLEER. The CDR3 totals 15 residues. Here the CDR3 DNA reads TGCGCCAGCAGCGAAGGGACAGGGAACAATGAAAAACTGTTTTTT. Its protein product is CASSEGTGNNEKLFF.

The chain has TRBV11-1 and TRBJ2-5; the match to TRBD1 covers 12 bases. V lost 5 bases to trimming and J lost 4 bases; unmatched junction nucleotides: 2. This CDR3 region has 14 residues. The V gene's germline CDR1 is SGHAT and CDR2 FQDESV (reference sequence). The CDR3 DNA sequence: TGTGCCAGCAGCACGGGACAGGGGGCAGAGACCCAGTACTTC. Translated, it gives CASSTGQGAETQYF. The full variable domain, its missing parts supplied by reference TRBV11-1 and TRBJ2-5, is EAEVAQSPRYKITEKSQAVAFWCDPISGHATLYWYRQILGQGPELLVQFQDESVVDDSQLPKDRFSAERLKGVDSTLKIQPAELGDSAMYLCASSTGQGAETQYFGPGTRLLVL.

The V call is TRBV6-5, the J call TRBJ1-2; D is unclear. Germline V gene sequence: CDR1 MNHEY, CDR2 SVGAGI. Trimming took 2 bases from V and 6 from J, leaving 13 bases between them. This CDR3 region has 14 residues. For the CDR3, the DNA is TGTGCCAGCAGTTACCCTGGAAGCGGAAATGGCTACACCTTC. It is translated as CASSYPGSGNGYTF.

The chain combines TRBV7-9 with TRBJ2-5, with a tentative D call TRBD1 (6 bases). Trimming took 5 bases from V and 5 from J, leaving 15 bases between them. This CDR3 is 14 amino acids long. The V gene's germline CDR1 is SEHNR and CDR2 FQNEAQ (reference sequence). CDR3 sequence reads: CASSETGARETQYF. CDR3 sequence (DNA): TGTGCCAGCAGCGAGACAGGCGCCCGGGAGACCCAGTACTTC.

The V gene is TRBV7-2, the J gene TRBJ1-6; 8 positions match TRBD1. CDR1 and CDR2 from the germline V gene are SGHTA and FQGNSA. This CDR3 spans 14 amino acids. With 2 bases clipped from V and 10 bases from J, the junction kept 4 bases outside the gene matches. CDR3 protein: CASSLSQGGSPLHF. CDR3 sequence (DNA): TGTGCCAGCAGCTTATCACAGGGGGGATCACCCCTCCACTTT.

The V and J genes are TRBV5-4 and TRBJ2-5; D not resolved. Trimming took off 4 bases at V and 5 bases at J, with 12 bases between the two ends. Germline V gene data show CDR1 as SGHNT and CDR2 as YYREEE (reference sequence). The CDR3 loop spans 13 amino acids. This CDR3 is CASSPQLIETQYF. The CDR3 coding sequence is TGTGCCAGCAGCCCACAGTTAATCGAGACCCAGTACTTC.

The chain couples TRBV27 to TRBJ1-2, with TRBD1 identical over 7 bases. The length of the CDR3 is 14 residues. Germline V gives CDR1 MNHEY, CDR2 SMNVEV (reference sequence). Trimming cost V 5 bases and J 7 bases; bases outside gene matches: 10. The chain's CDR3 is CASSLLTGSSGYTF. The CDR3 DNA reads as TGTGCCAGCAGTCTATTGACAGGGTCTAGTGGCTACACCTTC.

The chain employs TRBV29-1 and TRBJ1-1, with TRBD1 matching over 11 bases. The germline CDR1 and CDR2 sequences are SQVTM and ANQGSEA. Germline trimming cut 6 bases from V and 5 bases from J; bases unmatched to any gene: 5. The CDR3 runs 13 residues. Written as DNA, the CDR3 is TGCAGCGTGGACAGGGGGCGGGGGACTGAAGCTTTCTTT. Translated: CSVDRGRGTEAFF.

The chain combines TRBV18 with TRBJ2-5; D unresolved. Germline V lookup: CDR1 KGHSH, CDR2 LQKENI. The CDR3 is 13 residues long. V was shortened by 0 bases and J by 1 base, with 3 bases between the two germline ends. The DNA of the CDR3 is TGTGCCAGCTCACCACCCTCCCAAGAGACCCAGTACTTC. Translating gives CASSPPSQETQYF. The full variable domain, in which reference TRBV18 and TRBJ2-5 provide the parts outside the CDR3, is NAGVMQNPRHLVRRRGQEARLRCSPMKGHSHVYWYRQLPEEGLKFMVYLQKENIIDESGMPKERFSAEFPKEGPSILRIQQVVRGDSAAYFCASSPPSQETQYFGPGTRLLVL.

V and J are TRBV15 and TRBJ2-3; 11 positions match TRBD2. Germline-derived CDR1 and CDR2 are LNHNV and YYDKDF (reference sequence). V shed 6 bases, J shed 2 bases, and the junction held 4 bases outside the gene matches. CDR3 length equals 15 residues. The CDR3 spells CATRTSGDYTDTQYF. In nucleotides, the CDR3 is TGTGCCACCAGGACTAGCGGGGACTACACAGATACGCAGTATTTT.

The rearrangement joins TRBV5-5 to TRBJ1-2, with D possibly being TRBD1 (6 bases). CDR3 size: 14 residues. Germline V gene lookup returns CDR1 SGHKS and CDR2 YYEKEE (reference sequence). V was pared by 4 bases and J by 3 bases, with 13 bases between. DNA for the CDR3: TGTGCCAGCAGCATTGGACAGATGTACTATGGCTACACCTTC. This encodes CASSIGQMYYGYTF.

The chain employs TRBV18 and TRBJ1-2, with a tentative D call TRBD1 (5 bases). In germline, CDR1 is KGHSH, CDR2 LQKENI. The CDR3 contains 14 residues. Trimming stripped 0 bases from V and 0 bases from J, with 5 bases between. As DNA, the CDR3 is TGTGCCAGCTCACCACCACAGGCTAACTATGGCTACACCTTC. It specifies CASSPPQANYGYTF.

The chain couples TRBV28 to TRBJ1-4; no firm D call. The V and J ends lost 5 bases and 7 bases respectively, with 14 bases between them. CDR3 length: 14 amino acids. From germline, CDR1 is MDHEN and CDR2 SYDVKM. Written as DNA, the CDR3 is TGTGCCAGCAGTCTAGTAACCCAAGGTGAAAAACTGTTTTTT. Amino acid sequence: CASSLVTQGEKLFF.

The V and J genes are TRBV7-9 and TRBJ2-3; D gene uncertain. Germline V gene lookup returns CDR1 SEHNR and CDR2 FQNEAQ (reference sequence). This CDR3 has 12 amino acids. V was cut by 1 base and J by 6 bases, with 5 bases left in between. CDR3 residues: CASSLVPDTQYF. The CDR3 nucleotides read TGTGCCAGCAGCTTAGTTCCGGATACGCAGTATTTT.

This clone occurred a few times. With a far larger clone one base away, a read error is the likely cause. The chain employs TRBV5-1 and TRBJ2-7; no clear D. Germline V gene lookup returns CDR1 SGHRS and CDR2 YFSETQ. The CDR3 covers 13 residues. The V end was cut by 2 bases, the J end by 2 bases, with 8 bases between. The DNA for the CDR3 is TGCGCCAGCAGCTTACCCGGAGCCTACGAGCAGTACTTC. Protein product: CASSLPGAYEQYF. Full variable domain (missing parts from reference TRBV5-1 and TRBJ2-7): KAGVTQTPRYLIKTRGQQVTLSCSPISGHRSVSWYQQTPGQGLQFLFEYFSETQRNKGNFPGRFSGRQFSNSRSEMNVSTLELGDSALYLCASSLPGAYEQYFGPGTRLTVT.

The chain is built from TRBV25-1 and TRBJ2-5, with D maybe TRBD2 (5 bases). The CDR3 has 15 residues. Trimming left V 5 bases short and J 2 bases short, with 15 bases between. The germline V gene has CDR1 MGHDK and CDR2 SYGVNS. The CDR3, as DNA: TGTGCCAGCAGTAAGAACACGGACTCGCAAGAGACCCAGTACTTC. Translation: CASSKNTDSQETQYF.

The J gene is TRBJ1-2, the V gene TRBV27, with unresolved D. This CDR3 contains 12 residues. V dropped 3 bases and J dropped 7 bases, with 9 bases sitting between them. Germline CDR1 and CDR2: MNHEY and SMNVEV (reference sequence). CDR3 residues: CASSFNGGGYTF. In DNA, the CDR3 is TGTGCCAGCAGTTTCAACGGAGGTGGCTACACCTTC.

This clone was seen only a few times. The V gene is TRBV5-6, the J gene TRBJ1-1, with a weak D call TRBD1 (5 bases). The CDR3 contains 13 residues. V was trimmed by 3 bases and J by 2 bases, leaving 8 bases between them. Germline V gives CDR1 SGHDT, CDR2 YYEEEE. The CDR3 loop is CASSWDFNTEAFF. The CDR3 region has the DNA TGTGCCAGCAGCTGGGACTTTAACACTGAAGCTTTCTTT. Complete variable domain (other parts from reference TRBV5-6 and TRBJ1-1): DAGVTQSPTHLIKTRGQQVTLRCSPKSGHDTVSWYQQALGQGPQFIFQYYEEEERQRGNFPDRFSGHQFPNYSSELNVNALLLGDSALYLCASSWDFNTEAFFGQGTRLTVV.

The CDR3 reads CASSLRDSWREQYF. CDR3 nucleotide sequence: TGTGCCAGCAGCCTACGGGACAGCTGGCGCGAGCAGTACTTC. The chain employs TRBV5-5 and TRBJ2-7, with 7 bases matching TRBD1. Germline values: CDR1 SGHKS, CDR2 YYEKEE (reference sequence). This CDR3 is 14 amino acids long. With 4 bases clipped from V and 6 bases from J, the junction kept 10 bases outside the gene matches.

This chain connects TRBV21-1 to TRBJ2-3; the table's D call TRBD1 went unverified against the DNA. TRBV21-1 is shown as a pseudogene. This CDR3 is built from 22 residues. CDR3 in amino acids: CASSCPRGRGGPDHHPTDTQYF. For the CDR3, the DNA is TGTGCCAGCAGCTGCCCCCGGGGCCGTGGGGGCCCCGATCATCACCCGACAGATACGCAGTATTTT.

The chain is built from TRBV5-4 and TRBJ2-7, with D possibly being TRBD1 (5 bases). Trimming left V 3 bases short and J 6 bases short, with 13 bases between. The CDR3 covers 13 residues. Germline V gives CDR1 SGHNT, CDR2 YYREEE (reference sequence). The CDR3 region has the DNA TGTGCCAGCAGCTGGGCGGTGGGGCCCGAGCAGTACTTC. It codes for CASSWAVGPEQYF.

The V call is TRBV5-1, the J call TRBJ2-2; 8 bases line up with TRBD2. The CDR3 totals 16 residues. After removal of 0 bases from V and 7 bases from J, the junction contained 8 bases not matched to a gene. Germline values: CDR1 SGHRS, CDR2 YFSETQ. Here the CDR3 reads CASSLAGGAGGGELFF. CDR3 coding DNA: TGCGCCAGCAGCTTGGCCGGGGGCGCGGGAGGCGGGGAGCTGTTTTTT. Filled out from reference TRBV5-1 and TRBJ2-2, the complete variable domain reads KAGVTQTPRYLIKTRGQQVTLSCSPISGHRSVSWYQQTPGQGLQFLFEYFSETQRNKGNFPGRFSGRQFSNSRSEMNVSTLELGDSALYLCASSLAGGAGGGELFFGEGSRLTVL.

CDR3 DNA sequence: TGTGCCAGCAGCCGTCTTTTGAACACTGAAGCTTTCTTT. Protein product: CASSRLLNTEAFF. The rearrangement joins TRBV9 to TRBJ1-1; D gene uncertain. The CDR3 is 13 amino acids. Germline V CDR1 and CDR2: SGDLS, YYNGEE. The V end lost 4 bases, the J end lost 0 bases, and 7 bases lay between the germline ends.

The chain has TRBV7-9 and TRBJ1-6, with unresolved D. With 1 base removed from V and 10 bases from J, the gap between germline ends came to 20 bases. CDR3 length: 17 residues. CDR1 and CDR2 from the germline V gene are SEHNR and FQNEAQ (reference sequence). CDR3 in DNA: TGTGCCAGCAGCTTAGTTGGTGCACTCACCCGCGGATCACCCCTCCACTTT. This translates into CASSLVGALTRGSPLHF.

The V call is TRBV27, the J call TRBJ2-1, with D perhaps TRBD2 (7 bases). The CDR3 consists of 13 residues. CDR1 is MNHEY and CDR2 is SMNVEV in the germline V gene (reference sequence). Trimming pared 8 bases from V and 4 bases from J, leaving 12 bases between. The CDR3 nucleotides are TGTGCCAGCCGGAGGGGGGGTTACAATGAGCAGTTCTTC. As protein: CASRRGGYNEQFF.